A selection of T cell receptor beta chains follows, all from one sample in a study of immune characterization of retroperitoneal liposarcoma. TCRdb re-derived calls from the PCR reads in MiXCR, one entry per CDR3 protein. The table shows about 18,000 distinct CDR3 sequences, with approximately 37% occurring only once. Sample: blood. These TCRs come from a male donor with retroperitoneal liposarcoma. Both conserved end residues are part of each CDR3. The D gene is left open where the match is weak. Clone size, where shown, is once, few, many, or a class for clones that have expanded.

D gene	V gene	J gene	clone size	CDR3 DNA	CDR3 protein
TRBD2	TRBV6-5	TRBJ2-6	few	TGTGCCAGCAGCCTTCAATGGTTAGCGGGAGGGGGAGGGGCCAACGTCCTGACTTTC	CASSLQWLAGGGGANVLTF
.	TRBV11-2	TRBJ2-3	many	TGTGCCAGCAGCTCTGCGGCAGATACGCAGTATTTT	CASSSAADTQYF
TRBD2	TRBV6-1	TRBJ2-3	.	TGTGCCAGCAGCAAGCTCCTAGCGGGGGGGAGCACAGATACGCAGTATTTT	CASSKLLAGGSTDTQYF
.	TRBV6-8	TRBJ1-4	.	TGTGCCAGCAGTTACGACGGGGCAACTAATGAAAAACTGTTTTTT	CASSYDGATNEKLFF
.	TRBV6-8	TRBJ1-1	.	TGTGCCAGCTGTCGGACAGTCACTGAAGCTTTCTTT	CASCRTVTEAFF
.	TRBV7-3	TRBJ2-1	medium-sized	TGTGCCAGCAGCGATACCGGGACCCTATACAATGAGCAGTTCTTC	CASSDTGTLYNEQFF
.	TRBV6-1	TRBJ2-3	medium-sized	TGTGCCAGCAGTGTGAGCAGCACAGATACGCAGTATTTT	CASSVSSTDTQYF
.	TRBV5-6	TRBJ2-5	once	TGTGCCAGCAGCTTAGGTTTCTCCTACAATGAGCAGTACTTC	CASSLGFSYNEQYF
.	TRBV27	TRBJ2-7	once	TGTGCCAGCAGTTTTTCCCCAGACTCCTACGAGCAGTACTTC	CASSFSPDSYEQYF
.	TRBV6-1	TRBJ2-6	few	TGTGCCAGCAGCCTATCGGGACTCCAGAGCTCTGGGGCCAACGTCCTGACTTTC	CASSLSGLQSSGANVLTF
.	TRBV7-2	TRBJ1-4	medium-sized	TGTGCCAGCAGCTTAAACCAGGGCTCGGAAAAACTGTTTTTT	CASSLNQGSEKLFF
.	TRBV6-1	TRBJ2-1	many	TGTGCCAAGTTAGGGAATGAGCAGTTCTTC	CAKLGNEQFF
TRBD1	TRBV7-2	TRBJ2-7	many	TGTGCCAGCAGCTTAGCCGGGACAGGGATTTACGAGCAGTACTTC	CASSLAGTGIYEQYF
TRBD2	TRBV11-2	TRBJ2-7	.	TGTGCCAGCAGCTTAGCCGGACTAGCGGGAGTTGGAGAGCAGTACTTC	CASSLAGLAGVGEQYF